This T cell receptor beta chain was recorded in a study of blood T cell repertoires in COVID-19. Study summary: Acute and convalescent COVID-19 specimens originated in the United States, Italy and Spain. The cDNA or gDNA used as material had been derived from T cells, B-cell-depleted T cells, or PBMCs.

How the authors handled the data: From reference gene primer amplification, estimates of nucleated cell counts were derived. Sequenced by immunoSEQ multiplex PCR; TCRdb stores in-frame clones only, minus some. The V and J calls and clone size were taken over from that table, and D and trimming were inferred from the DNA. The profile shows about 160,000 clones, roughly 90% of them singletons. Per germline, CDR1 SNHLY and CDR2 FYNNEI. V dropped 8 bases and J dropped 0; count of bases not matched to a gene: 14. The CDR3 contains 18 residues. What was sequenced was peripheral blood. The receptor was isolated from a woman aged 55-70 years who had recovered from COVID-19. The V gene is TRBV2, the J gene TRBJ2-3; 10 bases match TRBD2. The DNA of the CDR3 is TGTGCCAGCTGCTTACAAATTCGGACTAGCGGAAGCACAGATACGCAGTATTTT. Translating it yields CASCLQIRTSGSTDTQYF.